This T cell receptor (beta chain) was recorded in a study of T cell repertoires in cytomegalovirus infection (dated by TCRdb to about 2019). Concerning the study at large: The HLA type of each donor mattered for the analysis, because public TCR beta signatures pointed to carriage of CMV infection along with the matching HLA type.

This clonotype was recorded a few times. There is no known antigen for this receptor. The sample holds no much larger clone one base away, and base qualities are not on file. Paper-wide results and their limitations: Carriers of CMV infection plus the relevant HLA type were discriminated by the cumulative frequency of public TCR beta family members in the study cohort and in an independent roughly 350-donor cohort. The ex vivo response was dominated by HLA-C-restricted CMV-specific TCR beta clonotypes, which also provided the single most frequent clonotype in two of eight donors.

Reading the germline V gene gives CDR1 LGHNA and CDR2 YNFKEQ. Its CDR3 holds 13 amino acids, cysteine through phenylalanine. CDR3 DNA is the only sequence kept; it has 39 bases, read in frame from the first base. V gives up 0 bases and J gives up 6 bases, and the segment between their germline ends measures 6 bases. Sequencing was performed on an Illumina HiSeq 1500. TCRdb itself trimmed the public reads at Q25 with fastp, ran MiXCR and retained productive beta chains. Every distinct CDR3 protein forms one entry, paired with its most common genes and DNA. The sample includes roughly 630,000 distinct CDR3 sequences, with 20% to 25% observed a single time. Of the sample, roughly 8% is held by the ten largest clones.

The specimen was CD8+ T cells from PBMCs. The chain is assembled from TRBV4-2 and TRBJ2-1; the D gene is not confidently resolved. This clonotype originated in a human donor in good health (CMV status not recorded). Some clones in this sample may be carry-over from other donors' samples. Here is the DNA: TGTGCCAGCAGCCAAGATCTTGTCAATGAGCAGTTCTTC. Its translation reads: CASSQDLVNEQFF.